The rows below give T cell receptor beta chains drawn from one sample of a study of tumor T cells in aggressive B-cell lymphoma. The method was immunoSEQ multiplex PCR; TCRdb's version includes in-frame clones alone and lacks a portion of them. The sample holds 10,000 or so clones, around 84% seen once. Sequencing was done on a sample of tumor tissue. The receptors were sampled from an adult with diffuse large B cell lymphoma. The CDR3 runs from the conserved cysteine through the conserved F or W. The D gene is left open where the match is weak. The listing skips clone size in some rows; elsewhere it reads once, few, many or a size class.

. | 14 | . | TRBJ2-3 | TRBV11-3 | TGTGCCAGCAGCTCCCCCGAGATCACAGATACGCAGTATTTT | CASSSPEITDTQYF
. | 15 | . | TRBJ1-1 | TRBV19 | TGTGCCAGTAGTCTCTCCCGGGAACCCAACACTGAAGCTTTCTTT | CASSLSREPNTEAFF
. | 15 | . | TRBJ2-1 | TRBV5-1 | TGCGCCAGCAGCTCCACGGGACAAGGGTACGATGAGCAGTTCTTC | CASSSTGQGYDEQFF
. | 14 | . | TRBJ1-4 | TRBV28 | TGTGCCAGCAGTTTCAGGGGAAGTAATGAAAAACTGTTTTTT | CASSFRGSNEKLFF
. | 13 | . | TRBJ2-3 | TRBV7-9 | TGTGCCAGCAGGGACTATAGCACAGATACGCAGTATTTT | CASRDYSTDTQYF
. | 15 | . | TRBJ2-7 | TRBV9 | TGTGCCAGCAGCCCAGAAGGACAGACCCGTGGCGAGCAGTACTTC | CASSPEGQTRGEQYF
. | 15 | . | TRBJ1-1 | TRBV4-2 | TGTGCCAGTAGCCAATCGCGGACAGCGAACACTGAAGCTTTCTTT | CASSQSRTANTEAFF
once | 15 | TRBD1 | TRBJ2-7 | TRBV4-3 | TGCGCCAGCAGCCAAGATAAGGGGACAGCCTACGAGCAGTACTTC | CASSQDKGTAYEQYF
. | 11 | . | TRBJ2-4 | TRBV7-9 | TGTGCCAGCAGCTTAGACAGGGTGCAGTACTTC | CASSLDRVQYF
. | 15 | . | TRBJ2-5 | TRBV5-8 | TGTGCCAGCAACCCGGACAGAACGTACCAAGAGACCCAGTACTTC | CASNPDRTYQETQYF
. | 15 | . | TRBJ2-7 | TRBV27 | TGTGCCAGCAGTCTAACCCGTGGGCAGGGGTACGAGCAGTACTTC | CASSLTRGQGYEQYF
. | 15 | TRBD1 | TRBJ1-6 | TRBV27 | TGTGCCAGCAGCGTAACAGGGGGTTTGAATTCACCCCTCCACTTT | CASSVTGGLNSPLHF
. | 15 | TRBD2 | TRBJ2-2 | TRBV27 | TGTGCCAGCAGGGGACTAGCGGGGGTGATCGGGGAGCTGTTTTTT | CASRGLAGVIGELFF
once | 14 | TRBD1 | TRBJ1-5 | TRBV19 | TGTGCCAGTAACACAGGGGTTGGGATTGGACCCCAGCATTTT | CASNTGVGIGPQHF
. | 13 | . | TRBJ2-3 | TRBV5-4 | TGTGCCAGCACCGGGGGTGAGACAGATACGCAGTATTTT | CASTGGETDTQYF
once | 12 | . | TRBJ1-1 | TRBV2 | TGTGCCAGCGGGACATCGAACACTGAAGCTTTCTTT | CASGTSNTEAFF
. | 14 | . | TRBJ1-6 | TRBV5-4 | TGTGCCAGCAGCTTGGGTCAGGTAGATTCACCCCTCCACTTT | CASSLGQVDSPLHF
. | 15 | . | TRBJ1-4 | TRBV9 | TGTGCCAGCAGCCGCGAGGGGGTCATGCGTGAAAAACTGTTTTTT | CASSREGVMREKLFF
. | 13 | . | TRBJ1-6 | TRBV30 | TGTGCCTGGAGTGGGCTAGGGGGTTCACCCCTCCACTTT | CAWSGLGGSPLHF
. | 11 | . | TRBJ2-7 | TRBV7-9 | TGTGCCAGCAGCCCAGGGTCCGGGCAGTACTTC | CASSPGSGQYF
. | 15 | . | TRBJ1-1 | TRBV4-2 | TGTGCCAGCAGCCAAGGTCCGGGAGGTAACACTGAAGCTTTCTTT | CASSQGPGGNTEAFF
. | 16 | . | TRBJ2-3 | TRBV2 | TGTGCCAGCAGTCCTTGGGGGGTTTCTAGCACAGATACGCAGTATTTT | CASSPWGVSSTDTQYF